Following are 25 T cell receptor beta chains from one sample sequenced in a study of CD8 T cells in ankylosing spondylitis (dated by TCRdb to 2016 to 2017). Findings and caveats that apply to the study as a whole: A TCR beta motif made up of several highly homologous amino acid variants appeared to be characteristic of blood from ankylosing spondylitis patients.

Receptors were amplified or captured by 5' RACE. These reads were obtained on an Illumina HiSeq 2500. TCRdb's own reprocessing of the public reads used fastp at Q25 and MiXCR and kept productive beta chains. All rows with the same CDR3 protein become a single entry with the most common DNA and genes. This sample comprises under 450,000 distinct CDR3 sequences, 17% of them detected only once. Approximately 1% of the sample belongs to the ten largest clones. For these receptors, no antigen is known. The sample was blood, either unsorted or a sorted T cell fraction (not recorded which). These receptors originate from a male donor with ankylosing spondylitis.

The chain joins TRBV7-9 to TRBJ2-1; D is possibly TRBD1 (5 bases). The germline V gene encodes CDR1 SEHNR and CDR2 FQNEAQ (reference sequence). V lost 3 bases, J lost 9 bases, and 9 bases lay in between. CDR3 size: 12 residues. The DNA of the CDR3 is TGTGCCAGCAGCTTGGGGCTGACTGAGCAGTTCTTC. This encodes CASSLGLTEQFF.

This clonotype appeared a few times. The chain combines TRBV27 with TRBJ2-1; 8 bases are a match to TRBD2. Germline V gene lookup returns CDR1 MNHEY and CDR2 SMNVEV (reference sequence). This CDR3 has 15 amino acids. Germline trimming cut 3 bases from V and 6 bases from J; bases unmatched to any gene: 7. CDR3 nucleotides: TGTGCCAGCAGTTTGGAGCGGGGGTCGTTCAATGAGCAGTTCTTC. Its translation is CASSLERGSFNEQFF.

The chain couples TRBV21-1 to TRBJ1-2; the table's D call TRBD1 went unverified against the DNA. TRBV21-1 has pseudogene status. The CDR3 loop spans 16 amino acids. The CDR3 sequence is CASSLGPRRGHYGYTF. CDR3 nucleotides: TGTGCCAGCAGCTTGGGTCCCCGCAGGGGCCACTATGGCTACACCTTC.

This clonotype was detected a few times. The chain links TRBV11-2 to TRBJ2-4, with D possibly TRBD2 on 5 matching bases. The V end lost 5 bases, the J end lost 2 bases, and 10 bases lay between the germline ends. Germline V CDR1 and CDR2: SGHAT, FQNNGV. The CDR3 totals 14 residues. As DNA, the CDR3 is TGTGCCAGCAGCCTACTAGTCTCCAAAAACATTCAGTACTTC. Translation: CASSLLVSKNIQYF.

The chain couples TRBV5-4 to TRBJ2-5; 8 bases line up with TRBD1. The CDR3 is made up of 14 amino acids. Germline CDR1 and CDR2: SGHNT and YYREEE (reference sequence). With 3 bases clipped from V and 5 bases from J, the junction kept 6 bases outside the gene matches. The CDR3 DNA is TGTGCCAGCAGCTCGCAGGGGGCGAGTGAGACCCAGTACTTC. It is translated as CASSSQGASETQYF.

The chain carries TRBV6-2 or TRBV6-3 and TRBJ2-1, with 11 bases that match TRBD2. The CDR3 totals 16 residues. CDR1 and CDR2 (germline): MNHEY, SVGEGT. J lost 8 bases, V lost 4 bases, and 10 bases had no gene match. The CDR3: CASSSRLAGMLHEQFF. In DNA, the CDR3 is TGTGCCAGCAGTTCCCGACTAGCGGGAATGTTGCATGAGCAGTTCTTC.

This chain connects TRBV20-1 to TRBJ1-6; unclear D gene. The CDR3 covers 13 residues. Germline lookup yields CDR1 DFQATT and CDR2 SNEGSKA (reference sequence). V lost 2 bases, J lost 5 bases, and 7 bases lay in between. The CDR3: CSARPGHNSPLHF. The CDR3 region has the DNA TGCAGTGCTAGACCAGGTCATAATTCACCCCTCCACTTT.

The chain has TRBV5-6 and TRBJ1-2; D might be TRBD1 (5 bases). Deletions cut 4 bases from V and 4 bases from J, with 17 bases between. The CDR3 loop spans 15 amino acids. The germline gives CDR1 SGHDT, CDR2 YYEEEE. The CDR3 protein is CASSAPQDLFYGYTF. As DNA, the CDR3 is TGTGCCAGCAGCGCTCCACAGGACCTATTCTATGGCTACACCTTC. Combining the CDR3 with reference TRBV5-6 and TRBJ1-2 gives the whole variable domain DAGVTQSPTHLIKTRGQQVTLRCSPKSGHDTVSWYQQALGQGPQFIFQYYEEEERQRGNFPDRFSGHQFPNYSSELNVNALLLGDSALYLCASSAPQDLFYGYTFGSGTRLTVV.

The chain combines TRBV3-1 with TRBJ2-5; 13 bases fit TRBD2. This CDR3 contains 18 residues. The germline gives CDR1 LGHDT, CDR2 YNNKEL (reference sequence). V trimming: 5 bases; J trimming: 4 bases; junction bases outside the gene matches: 13. CDR3 DNA: TGTGCCAGCAGCAAGCGGACTAGCGGGAGCCTACTGGCAGAGACCCAGTACTTC. It yields the protein CASSKRTSGSLLAETQYF.

The rearrangement uses TRBV9 and TRBJ2-3; D is possibly TRBD2 (5 bases). V was clipped by 0 bases and J by 2 bases, with 10 bases between them. The CDR3 loop spans 15 amino acids. CDR1 SGDLS and CDR2 YYNGEE come from the germline V gene. The CDR3 region is CASSVGGVFTDTQYF. The CDR3 region has the DNA TGTGCCAGCAGCGTAGGGGGAGTGTTCACAGATACGCAGTATTTT.

The chain carries TRBV3-1 and TRBJ2-7; TRBD1 aligns across 9 bases. The germline gives CDR1 LGHDT, CDR2 YNNKEL (reference sequence). This CDR3 region has 14 residues. Germline trimming cut 4 bases from V and 4 bases from J; bases unmatched to any gene: 5. CDR3 region: CASSRDRAGYEQYF. DNA of the CDR3: TGTGCCAGCAGCCGGGACAGGGCCGGGTACGAGCAGTACTTC.

The chain joins TRBV18 to TRBJ2-2, with D possibly matching TRBD1 (5 bases). V lost 6 bases, J lost 1 base, and 12 bases lay in between. This CDR3 comprises 15 residues. Germline lookup yields CDR1 KGHSH and CDR2 LQKENI. The CDR3 loop is CASSPDRKNTGELFF. In nucleotides, the CDR3 is TGTGCCAGCTCGCCCGACAGAAAGAACACCGGGGAGCTGTTTTTT.

This clonotype was observed a handful of times. The chain employs TRBV3-1 and TRBJ2-2; perhaps TRBD2 as D (5 bases). V lost 0 bases to trimming and J lost 6 bases, with 14 bases between them. Per germline, CDR1 LGHDT and CDR2 YNNKEL (reference sequence). This CDR3 has 16 residues. The CDR3 loop reads CASSQESVARPGELFF. CDR3 nucleotide sequence: TGTGCCAGCAGCCAAGAGTCCGTAGCGCGTCCCGGGGAGCTGTTTTTT.

This clonotype was picked up many times. The V call is TRBV10-2, the J call TRBJ1-3; tentatively, D is TRBD1 (5 bases). The CDR3 runs 16 residues. In germline, CDR1 is WSHSY, CDR2 SAAADI. V gave up 3 bases and J gave up 0 bases, with 12 bases separating them. CDR3 DNA: TGCGCCAGCAGTGATTTGGGACCAAGCTCTGGAAACACCATATATTTT. Translating it yields CASSDLGPSSGNTIYF.

This clonotype turned up a few times. This rearrangement joins TRBV5-1 to TRBJ2-1, with TRBD2 matching 7 bases. Germline V CDR1 and CDR2: SGHRS, YFSETQ. The V gene end was trimmed by 0 bases and the J gene end by 3 bases; junction bases not matched to a gene: 3. The CDR3 runs to 15 residues. The CDR3 sequence: CASSLELAHYNEQFF. The CDR3 region has the DNA TGCGCCAGCAGCTTGGAACTAGCGCACTACAATGAGCAGTTCTTC.

This clonotype was found a few times. The rearrangement uses TRBV4-2 and TRBJ2-4; 7 bases agree with TRBD2. The V segment lost 4 bases and the J segment 15 bases; nucleotides outside the gene matches: 9. CDR3 length: 12 amino acids. CDR1 and CDR2 from the germline V gene are LGHNA and YNFKEQ. In DNA form, the CDR3 reads TGTGCCAGCAGCCCCGCTCCGGGACTACTGTACTTC. It translates to CASSPAPGLLYF.

This clonotype has only a few counts. CDR3: CASSSRTGSTDTQYF. Here the CDR3 DNA reads TGTGCCAGCAGCTCTCGGACAGGGAGCACAGATACGCAGTATTTT. The V and J genes are TRBV7-3 and TRBJ2-3; 8 nucleotides agree with TRBD1. With 4 bases clipped from V and 0 bases from J, the junction kept 3 bases outside the gene matches. The CDR3 is 15 amino acids. CDR1 and CDR2 from the germline V gene are SGHTA and FQGTGA.

The chain combines TRBV5-1 with TRBJ2-5; 7 bases line up with TRBD1. The length of the CDR3 is 14 residues. Germline CDR1 reads SGHRS; CDR2 reads YFSETQ. With V trimmed by 3 bases and J by 3 bases, 5 bases remained unmatched. CDR3 sequence reads: CASSWGTAEETQYF. Written as DNA, the CDR3 is TGCGCCAGCAGCTGGGGGACAGCAGAAGAGACCCAGTACTTC.

This clonotype was detected ten times or more. The chain employs TRBV10-2 and TRBJ1-4; D remains ambiguous. V was clipped by 6 bases and J by 8 bases, with 13 bases between them. CDR3 size: 13 residues. In germline, CDR1 is WSHSY, CDR2 SAAADI. The CDR3 region has the DNA TGCGCCAGCAGGAGGCACGGGGAGGAAAAACTGTTTTTT. It codes for CASRRHGEEKLFF.

This clonotype was seen a handful of times. The gene calls are TRBV28 and TRBJ1-4; D ambiguous. The CDR3 length is 13 residues. The germline CDR1 and CDR2 sequences are MDHEN and SYDVKM. V was cut by 6 bases and J by 8 bases, with 13 bases left in between. Written as DNA, the CDR3 is TGTGCCAGCAGAGACACTAAGGTAGAAAAACTGTTTTTT. Its protein is CASRDTKVEKLFF.

The table lists this clonotype with a few counts. The J gene is TRBJ2-7, the V gene TRBV3-1; 10 bases map to TRBD1. This CDR3 region has 16 residues. Germline-derived CDR1 and CDR2 are LGHDT and YNNKEL (reference sequence). The trim removed 3 bases at V and 3 bases at J, leaving 8 bases unmatched. The CDR3 spells CASSHAGDRGGYEQYF. In DNA, the CDR3 is TGTGCCAGCAGCCACGCCGGGGACAGGGGAGGCTACGAGCAGTACTTC.

Points on this clonotype: A read error may be the cause here, since a much bigger clone is one base away. The CDR3 is CASSKWRGQNNEQLF. For the CDR3, the DNA is TGTGCCAGCAGCAAATGGAGGGGACAGAACAATGAGCAGCTCTTC. The chain employs TRBV21-1 and TRBJ2-1; TRBD1, the D gene given by the table, was not confirmed from the DNA. TRBV21-1 is noted as a pseudogene. The CDR3 contains 15 residues.

The rearrangement uses TRBV10-3 and TRBJ2-1, with TRBD1 matching over 9 bases. The germline V gene encodes CDR1 ENHRY and CDR2 SYGVKD. The V segment lost 3 bases and the J segment 7 bases; nucleotides outside the gene matches: 4. This CDR3 is built from 14 residues. The CDR3 sequence is CAISDPDRGNEQFF. DNA for the CDR3: TGTGCCATCAGTGATCCGGACAGGGGTAATGAGCAGTTCTTC.

This rearrangement joins TRBV12-3 or TRBV12-4 to TRBJ1-1, with no clear D. The CDR3 covers 12 residues. The V end was cut by 5 bases, the J end by 6 bases, with 10 bases between. CDR3 bases: TGTGCCAGCAGTCCCGCGGCCGCTGAAGCTTTCTTT. Protein: CASSPAAAEAFF.

This rearrangement joins TRBV5-1 to TRBJ2-2, with D possibly being TRBD1 (6 bases). Trimming took 0 bases from V and 6 from J, leaving 12 bases between them. Per the germline V gene, CDR1 is SGHRS and CDR2 is YFSETQ. CDR3 length equals 15 residues. The CDR3, as DNA: TGCGCCAGCAGCTTGGCCAATGGGGGCGCCGGGGAGCTGTTTTTT. Its translation is CASSLANGGAGELFF.